Following are 27 T cell receptor beta chains from one sample sequenced in a study of cytomegalovirus exposure and HLA in healthy donors. Assay used: immunoSEQ multiplex PCR; TCRdb lists only in-frame clones, some missing. The table records 92,000 or so clones, around 96% of them present only once. The sample comprised PBMCs. The receptors here all came from a man aged 18 to 35 in good health and CMV-seronegative.

This rearrangement joins TRBV28 to TRBJ2-7; 7 nucleotides match TRBD1. The CDR3 totals 15 residues. The V segment lost 7 bases and the J segment 3 bases; nucleotides outside the gene matches: 12. The germline V gene encodes CDR1 MDHEN and CDR2 SYDVKM. The CDR3 reads CASTSGTEAVYEQYF. Written as DNA, the CDR3 is TGTGCCAGCACATCCGGGACAGAGGCCGTCTACGAGCAGTACTTC. Supplemented by reference TRBV28 and TRBJ2-7, the full variable domain reads DVKVTQSSRYLVKRTGEKVFLECVQDMDHENMFWYRQDPGLGLRLIYFSYDVKMKEKGDIPEGYSVSREKKERFSLILESASTNQTSMYLCASTSGTEAVYEQYFGPGTRLTVT.

V usage is TRBV9 and J usage is TRBJ1-3, with 8 bases aligning to TRBD1. The CDR3 runs to 15 residues. Germline V gives CDR1 SGDLS, CDR2 YYNGEE. J was trimmed by 0 bases and V by 3 bases; bases with no gene match: 2. Written as DNA, the CDR3 is TGTGCCAGCAGCGGTGACAGGGGCTCTGGAAACACCATATATTTT. Protein sequence: CASSGDRGSGNTIYF. The full variable domain, with the rest looked up from reference TRBV9 and TRBJ1-3, is DSGVTQTPKHLITATGQRVTLRCSPRSGDLSVYWYQQSLDQGLQFLIQYYNGEERAKGNILERFSAQQFPDLHSELNLSSLELGDSALYFCASSGDRGSGNTIYFGEGSWLTVV.

The CDR3 bases are TGTGCCAGCACCCTGGGAGGCTCCTATGGCTACACCTTC. Translation gives CASTLGGSYGYTF. The chain carries TRBV2 and TRBJ1-2; D unresolved. The CDR3 contains 13 residues. Germline CDR1 SNHLY, CDR2 FYNNEI. Trimming removed 7 bases from V and 4 bases from J, with 13 bases in between.

CDR3 coding DNA: TGTGCCAGTAGCTGGACACCTAGCTCCTACAATGAGCAGTTCTTC. It specifies CASSWTPSSYNEQFF. The chain combines TRBV19 with TRBJ2-1, with D possibly TRBD1 on 5 matching bases. This CDR3 contains 15 residues. V was clipped by 6 bases and J by 0 bases, with 12 bases between them. The germline V gene encodes CDR1 LNHDA and CDR2 SQIVND (reference sequence). Combining the CDR3 with reference TRBV19 and TRBJ2-1 gives the whole variable domain DGGITQSPKYLFRKEGQNVTLSCEQNLNHDAMYWYRQDPGQGLRLIYYSQIVNDFQKGDIAEGYSVSREKKESFPLTVTSAQKNPTAFYLCASSWTPSSYNEQFFGPGTRLTVL.

The gene calls are TRBV18 and TRBJ2-3, with TRBD2 identical over 10 bases. V gave up 4 bases and J gave up 2 bases; unmatched junction bases: 3. This CDR3 region has 15 residues. CDR1 KGHSH and CDR2 LQKENI come from the germline V gene. As DNA, the CDR3 is TGTGCCAGCTCACTCGGACTAGCGGACACAGATACGCAGTATTTT. Encoded protein: CASSLGLADTDTQYF.

This clone has a single count. The chain carries TRBV5-4 and TRBJ2-1, with 16 positions matching TRBD2. Per germline, CDR1 SGHNT and CDR2 YYREEE (reference sequence). The CDR3 has 19 amino acids. V lost 4 bases and J lost 6; bases outside the gene matches: 13. The CDR3 reads CASSGGTSGRARLSNEQFF. For the CDR3, the DNA is TGTGCCAGCAGCGGAGGGACTAGCGGGAGGGCCCGATTAAGCAATGAGCAGTTCTTC. Full variable domain (rest looked up from reference TRBV5-4 and TRBJ2-1): ETGVTQSPTHLIKTRGQQVTLRCSSQSGHNTVSWYQQALGQGPQFIFQYYREEENGRGNFPPRFSGLQFPNYSSELNVNALELDDSALYLCASSGGTSGRARLSNEQFFGPGTRLTVL.

The chain carries TRBV28 and TRBJ2-5; TRBD2 matches at 9 bases. The CDR3 extends over 15 amino acids. CDR1 and CDR2 (germline): MDHEN, SYDVKM. The V and J ends lost 7 bases and 7 bases, in that order; junction bases with no gene match: 13. DNA for the CDR3: TGTGCCAGCACCCGAGGGCGGGAGGGGGCCGGGACCCAGTACTTC. This sequence encodes CASTRGREGAGTQYF. The full variable domain, its missing parts supplied by reference TRBV28 and TRBJ2-5, is DVKVTQSSRYLVKRTGEKVFLECVQDMDHENMFWYRQDPGLGLRLIYFSYDVKMKEKGDIPEGYSVSREKKERFSLILESASTNQTSMYLCASTRGREGAGTQYFGPGTRLLVL.

The rearrangement uses TRBV2 and TRBJ1-3; TRBD1 is a possible D gene (5 bases). Germline V gives CDR1 SNHLY, CDR2 FYNNEI. V was cut by 6 bases and J by 0 bases, with 12 bases left in between. This CDR3 region has 15 residues. The CDR3 nucleotides read TGTGCCAGCAGATACGGGGACTACTCTGGAAACACCATATATTTT. Translation gives CASRYGDYSGNTIYF.

V is TRBV7-6 and J is TRBJ1-5, with D hard to call. The germline V gene encodes CDR1 SGHVS and CDR2 FNYEAQ. This CDR3 region has 15 residues. Deletions cut 0 bases from V and 2 bases from J, with 8 bases between. This CDR3 reads CASSLAPGGNQPQHF. The CDR3 DNA sequence: TGTGCCAGCAGCTTAGCACCCGGGGGCAATCAGCCCCAGCATTTT. The whole variable domain, filled in from reference TRBV7-6 and TRBJ1-5, reads GAGVSQSPRYKVTKRGQDVALRCDPISGHVSLYWYRQALGQGPEFLTYFNYEAQQDKSGLPNDRFSAERPEGSISTLTIQRTEQRDSAMYRCASSLAPGGNQPQHFGDGTRLSIL.

This chain links TRBV19 with TRBJ2-3, with 12 nucleotides matching TRBD2. CDR1 is LNHDA, CDR2 SQIVND, per germline (reference sequence). This CDR3 is 15 amino acids long. V shed 6 bases and J 4 bases; nucleotides not matched to a gene: 5. CDR3 residues: CASRQTSGRADTQYF. CDR3 bases: TGTGCCAGTAGGCAGACTAGCGGGAGAGCAGATACGCAGTATTTT.

The gene calls are TRBV28 and TRBJ1-1; D may be TRBD1 (6 bases). Deletions cut 6 bases from V and 3 bases from J, with 26 bases between. Germline V gene sequence: CDR1 MDHEN, CDR2 SYDVKM. The CDR3 runs 18 residues. In DNA, the CDR3 is TGTGCCAGCAGACGTATCGGGTCCTGGGGGCGGGCGGACACTGAAGCTTTCTTT. This encodes CASRRIGSWGRADTEAFF.

This chain joins TRBV2 and TRBJ2-2; maybe TRBD2 (6 bases). Looked up from germline, CDR1 is SNHLY and CDR2 is FYNNEI. The CDR3 extends over 15 amino acids. The V and J ends lost 7 bases and 1 base respectively, with 13 bases between them. The CDR3 region is CASTGREMNTGELFF. CDR3 coding DNA: TGTGCCAGCACCGGTCGGGAGATGAACACCGGGGAGCTGTTTTTT.

The chain uses TRBV18 and TRBJ1-3; no clear D. This CDR3 has 13 residues. V was cut by 1 base and J by 8 bases, with 9 bases left in between. Germline V gene lookup returns CDR1 KGHSH and CDR2 LQKENI. CDR3 coding DNA: TGTGCCAGCTCACCACGGGAGGTACACACCATATATTTT. Translating gives CASSPREVHTIYF.

The J gene is TRBJ1-1, the V gene TRBV4-2; 9 positions match TRBD1. J gave up 11 bases and V 4 bases, and 5 bases lay outside the gene matches. Germline CDR1 LGHNA, CDR2 YNFKEQ. CDR3 length: 12 residues. The CDR3 loop is CASSLSDRGAFF. CDR3 nucleotide sequence: TGTGCCAGCAGCCTATCAGACAGGGGGGCTTTCTTT.

The rearrangement uses TRBV5-1 and TRBJ2-1; 7 bases match TRBD2. J was trimmed by 6 bases and V by 4 bases; bases with no gene match: 4. This CDR3 has 13 amino acids. Germline CDR1 SGHRS, CDR2 YFSETQ. CDR3 loop: CASSAGGGNEQFF. For the CDR3, the DNA is TGCGCCAGCAGCGCTGGGGGGGGCAATGAGCAGTTCTTC.

The chain combines TRBV27 with TRBJ2-2; TRBD2 agrees at 14 bases. With 10 bases clipped from V and 4 bases from J, the junction kept 8 bases outside the gene matches. Looked up from germline, CDR1 is MNHEY and CDR2 is SMNVEV (reference sequence). This CDR3 is 16 amino acids long. CDR3 sequence reads: CATKPGLAGATGELFF. The CDR3 region has the DNA TGTGCCACTAAGCCGGGACTAGCGGGAGCCACCGGGGAGCTGTTTTTT.

V is TRBV30 and J is TRBJ2-1; TRBD2 might be the D (5 bases). Germline lookup yields CDR1 GTSNPN and CDR2 SVGIG (reference sequence). V gave up 0 bases and J gave up 2 bases, with 17 bases separating them. CDR3 length: 17 residues. The CDR3 nucleotides read TGTGCCTGGAGTGTACTGTTGGGAGTCCGGGCCTACAATGAGCAGTTCTTC. It codes for CAWSVLLGVRAYNEQFF.

This chain connects TRBV11-3 to TRBJ2-1; 12 nucleotides line up with TRBD2. The germline gives CDR1 SGHNT, CDR2 YENEEA. Losses at the gene ends were 6 bases for V and 0 bases for J; bases not matched to a gene: 15. The CDR3 has 20 residues. CDR3 DNA: TGTGCCAGCAGTGGTTGGGGGCTAGCGGGAGGGCTGAGCTCCTACAATGAGCAGTTCTTC. It is translated as CASSGWGLAGGLSSYNEQFF.

The chain joins TRBV7-9 to TRBJ1-1; 7 nucleotides align to TRBD1. V dropped 5 bases and J dropped 0; count of bases not matched to a gene: 3. Germline loops: CDR1 SEHNR, CDR2 FQNEAQ (reference sequence). This CDR3 region has 14 residues. CDR3 sequence reads: CASSGGTVNTEAFF. Written as DNA, the CDR3 is TGTGCCAGCAGCGGAGGGACAGTGAACACTGAAGCTTTCTTT.

J is TRBJ1-1 and V is TRBV5-8; a weak D match, TRBD1 (5 bases). Germline V gene sequence: CDR1 SGHTS, CDR2 YDEGEE. V gave up 1 base and J gave up 6 bases, with 13 bases separating them. The CDR3 contains 14 residues. The CDR3 region is CASSLRGIGSEAFF. The CDR3 nucleotides read TGTGCCAGCAGCTTGCGGGGGATTGGGTCTGAAGCTTTCTTT.

This clone was found once. The chain joins TRBV18 to TRBJ1-1; TRBD1 is a possible D gene (5 bases). The V and J ends lost 6 bases and 7 bases respectively, with 15 bases between them. CDR3 length: 13 amino acids. Germline V lookup: CDR1 KGHSH, CDR2 LQKENI. The CDR3 nucleotides read TGTGCCAGCTCCCAAGGGGAAGGGCTTGAAGCTTTCTTT. It specifies CASSQGEGLEAFF.

The V call is TRBV5-1, the J call TRBJ2-3; 7 nucleotides line up with TRBD2. J was trimmed by 4 bases and V by 5 bases; bases with no gene match: 13. The germline gives CDR1 SGHRS, CDR2 YFSETQ. The CDR3 has 16 amino acids. The CDR3 DNA sequence: TGCGCCAGCAGTACGAGCGGGGCCCCCTCCCCAGATACGCAGTATTTT. Residues: CASSTSGAPSPDTQYF.

The chain is built from TRBV30 and TRBJ2-1; 7 positions match TRBD2. The ends lost 8 bases at V and 0 bases at J; junction bases unmatched: 4. This CDR3 region has 13 residues. Germline assignment: CDR1 GTSNPN and CDR2 SVGIG (reference sequence). CDR3 sequence reads: CASLADSYNEQFF. Written as DNA, the CDR3 is TGTGCCAGTCTAGCGGACTCCTACAATGAGCAGTTCTTC.

The genes are TRBV27 and TRBJ1-4; TRBD1 matches 8 bases. Trimming took 3 bases from V and 4 from J; bases not matched to a gene: 4. The CDR3 runs 15 residues. Germline-derived CDR1 and CDR2 are MNHEY and SMNVEV (reference sequence). The DNA of the CDR3 is TGTGCCAGCAGTTTCCTGACAGGGGTTAATGAAAAACTGTTTTTT. This codes for CASSFLTGVNEKLFF. Together with reference TRBV27 and TRBJ1-4, the CDR3 gives the full variable domain: EAQVTQNPRYLITVTGKKLTVTCSQNMNHEYMSWYRQDPGLGLRQIYYSMNVEVTDKGDVPEGYKVSRKEKRNFPLILESPSPNQTSLYFCASSFLTGVNEKLFFGSGTQLSVL.

The rearrangement joins TRBV28 to TRBJ1-2; 10 nucleotides match TRBD1. Germline V gives CDR1 MDHEN, CDR2 SYDVKM. This CDR3 comprises 17 residues. V was clipped by 8 bases and J by 2 bases; unmatched bases: 14. Here the CDR3 DNA reads TGTGCCAGCGGATCCGACAGGGGGCCCTCAAAGAACTATGGCTACACCTTC. Its translation is CASGSDRGPSKNYGYTF.

The chain recombines TRBV11-2 with TRBJ2-7; D might be TRBD1 (6 bases). CDR1 is SGHAT, CDR2 FQNNGV, per germline. With 7 bases removed from V and 4 bases from J, the gap between germline ends came to 20 bases. CDR3 length equals 15 residues. CDR3 region: CASTVRSQGSYEQYF. CDR3 nucleotides: TGTGCCAGCACCGTAAGGTCACAGGGTTCATACGAGCAGTACTTC.

The V gene is TRBV28, the J gene TRBJ2-2, with D perhaps matching TRBD1 (5 bases). Trimming cost V 1 base and J 1 base, with 10 bases left between them. Per germline, CDR1 MDHEN and CDR2 SYDVKM. The CDR3 extends over 16 amino acids. CDR3 protein: CASSLLRQRNTGELFF. The CDR3 coding sequence is TGTGCCAGCAGTTTATTGAGACAGAGGAACACCGGGGAGCTGTTTTTT.